The rows below give T cell receptor beta chains drawn from one sample of a study of blood T cell repertoires in COVID-19. TCRdb's copy holds only in-frame clones and misses some; the assay was immunoSEQ multiplex PCR. This table holds hundreds of thousands of clones, more than 75% found once. The specimen sequenced was peripheral blood. All receptors derive from a woman under 30 who had recovered from COVID-19. The CDR3 runs from the conserved cysteine through the conserved F or W. A D gene is named only where the DNA matches it firmly. Clone size is stated in some rows and not others, as once, few, many or a class when expanded.

D gene: TRBD2
J gene: TRBJ2-5
V gene: TRBV5-1
clone size: .
CDR3 DNA: TGCGCCAGCAGACCGGAGCCGGGACTAGCGACCCAAGAGACCCAGTACTTC
CDR3 protein: CASRPEPGLATQETQYF

D gene: TRBD1
J gene: TRBJ1-2
V gene: TRBV20-1
clone size: once
CDR3 DNA: TGCAGTGCTAGTTTTTGGTCAGGGGGAGGATATGGCTACACCTTC
CDR3 protein: CSASFWSGGGYGYTF

D gene: .
J gene: TRBJ2-3
V gene: TRBV10-3
clone size: .
CDR3 DNA: TGTGCCATCAGTGAGGGACAGGGAGGGACCACAGATACGCAGTATTTT
CDR3 protein: CAISEGQGGTTDTQYF

D gene: .
J gene: TRBJ2-1
V gene: TRBV11-3
clone size: .
CDR3 DNA: TGTGCCAGCAGCTTCTCTAATGAGCAGTTCTTC
CDR3 protein: CASSFSNEQFF

D gene: .
J gene: TRBJ2-1
V gene: TRBV11-2
clone size: .
CDR3 DNA: TGTGCCAGCAGCGCCCTCAGTACCCCCTTATACAATGAGCAGTTCTTC
CDR3 protein: CASSALSTPLYNEQFF

D gene: TRBD1
J gene: TRBJ1-1
V gene: TRBV5-6
clone size: .
CDR3 DNA: TGTGCCAGCAGCTGGGGACAGTCGAACACTGAAGCTTTCTTT
CDR3 protein: CASSWGQSNTEAFF

D gene: .
J gene: TRBJ1-2
V gene: TRBV5-1
clone size: .
CDR3 DNA: TGCGCCAGCAGCTCGGCAAGGCAGGGGTATGGCTACACCTTC
CDR3 protein: CASSSARQGYGYTF

D gene: TRBD2
J gene: TRBJ2-3
V gene: TRBV5-1
clone size: .
CDR3 DNA: TGCGCCAGCAGCTCGGGACTAGCGGGTGTCACAGATACGCAGTATTTT
CDR3 protein: CASSSGLAGVTDTQYF

D gene: TRBD2
J gene: TRBJ2-3
V gene: TRBV18
clone size: .
CDR3 DNA: TGTGCCAGCTCATCTCTTCTAGCGGGAAAGGCAGATACGCAGTATTTT
CDR3 protein: CASSSLLAGKADTQYF

D gene: .
J gene: TRBJ1-4
V gene: TRBV7-9
clone size: .
CDR3 DNA: TGTGCCAGCAGCTTGTTTCTCCGGGTTAATGAAAAACTGTTTTTT
CDR3 protein: CASSLFLRVNEKLFF

D gene: TRBD2
J gene: TRBJ2-5
V gene: TRBV6-5
clone size: .
CDR3 DNA: TGTGCCAGCAGCCGAGCGGGAGGAGGGGAGACCCAGTACTTC
CDR3 protein: CASSRAGGGETQYF

D gene: .
J gene: TRBJ2-3
V gene: TRBV19
clone size: .
CDR3 DNA: TGTGCCAGTAGTATGATGCGGACAGATACGCAGTATTTT
CDR3 protein: CASSMMRTDTQYF

D gene: .
J gene: TRBJ2-5
V gene: TRBV28
clone size: .
CDR3 DNA: TGTGCCAGCAGTTCTCCTAGCCCCCCACAAGAGACCCAGTACTTC
CDR3 protein: CASSSPSPPQETQYF

D gene: TRBD2
J gene: TRBJ2-3
V gene: TRBV20-1
clone size: .
CDR3 DNA: TGCAGTGCTAGTGGGCTAGCGGGAAGGACAGATACGCAGTATTTT
CDR3 protein: CSASGLAGRTDTQYF

D gene: .
J gene: TRBJ1-2
V gene: TRBV24-1
clone size: few
CDR3 DNA: TGTGCCACCAGTGATTTCCCCGGGAACTATGGCTACACCTTC
CDR3 protein: CATSDFPGNYGYTF

D gene: TRBD2
J gene: TRBJ2-1
V gene: TRBV10-1
clone size: .
CDR3 DNA: TGCGCCAGCAGTGCTACCCCAGGACTAGCGGATTCGTACAATGAGCAGTTCTTC
CDR3 protein: CASSATPGLADSYNEQFF

D gene: .
J gene: TRBJ1-2
V gene: TRBV11-2
clone size: .
CDR3 DNA: TGTGCCAGCAGCCCAGCCCGGGTGGGGCTGCATGGCTACACCTTC
CDR3 protein: CASSPARVGLHGYTF

D gene: .
J gene: TRBJ2-1
V gene: TRBV9
clone size: .
CDR3 DNA: TGTGCCAGCAGCGGGGCGGGACGGTACAATGAGCAGTTCTTC
CDR3 protein: CASSGAGRYNEQFF

D gene: TRBD1
J gene: TRBJ2-2
V gene: TRBV7-2
clone size: .
CDR3 DNA: TGTGCCAGCAGCTTTCCAGGGGGCGGCACCGGGGAGCTGTTTTTT
CDR3 protein: CASSFPGGGTGELFF

D gene: .
J gene: TRBJ2-3
V gene: TRBV4-2
clone size: .
CDR3 DNA: TGTGCCAGCAGCCAAGTGGGCGGGCCCACAGATACGCAGTATTTT
CDR3 protein: CASSQVGGPTDTQYF

D gene: TRBD1
J gene: TRBJ2-3
V gene: TRBV27
clone size: .
CDR3 DNA: TGTGCCAGCAGTAGGACCGCGACAGGGGCAGATACGCAGTATTTT
CDR3 protein: CASSRTATGADTQYF

D gene: .
J gene: TRBJ2-1
V gene: TRBV20-1
clone size: .
CDR3 DNA: TGCAGTGCTAGTTTTAGGGGCCCTTCCTACAATGAGCAGTTCTTC
CDR3 protein: CSASFRGPSYNEQFF

D gene: .
J gene: TRBJ1-1
V gene: TRBV7-8
clone size: .
CDR3 DNA: TGTGCCAGCAGCTTGGGGGGGAGAACTGAAGCTTTCTTT
CDR3 protein: CASSLGGRTEAFF

D gene: .
J gene: TRBJ2-3
V gene: TRBV18
clone size: .
CDR3 DNA: TGTGCCAGCTCACTCAGGCAGGGAGGAGATACGCAGTATTTT
CDR3 protein: CASSLRQGGDTQYF

D gene: .
J gene: TRBJ1-2
V gene: TRBV4-1
clone size: .
CDR3 DNA: TGCGCCAGCAGCCATGACAGGAGAAGCTATGGCTACACCTTC
CDR3 protein: CASSHDRRSYGYTF

D gene: .
J gene: TRBJ2-1
V gene: TRBV9
clone size: .
CDR3 DNA: TGTGCCAGCAGCGTAACTTGGAGCAGAGAGCAGTTCTTC
CDR3 protein: CASSVTWSREQFF

D gene: .
J gene: TRBJ2-3
V gene: TRBV29-1
clone size: .
CDR3 DNA: TGCAGCGTTACAACAGGGTCAGATACGCAGTATTTT
CDR3 protein: CSVTTGSDTQYF

D gene: TRBD2
J gene: TRBJ2-3
V gene: TRBV4-3
clone size: .
CDR3 DNA: TGCGCCAGCAGCCAAGCCGAACTAGCGGACACAGATACGCAGTATTTT
CDR3 protein: CASSQAELADTDTQYF

D gene: .
J gene: TRBJ2-2
V gene: TRBV18
clone size: once
CDR3 DNA: TGTGCCAGCTCACCCGGGACCCCGGCGGGGATCGGGGAGCTGTTTTTT
CDR3 protein: CASSPGTPAGIGELFF

D gene: .
J gene: TRBJ2-4
V gene: TRBV12-3/TRBV12-4
clone size: .
CDR3 DNA: TGTGCCAGCAGGGCGGACAGTGTCGACATTCAGTACTTC
CDR3 protein: CASRADSVDIQYF

D gene: TRBD1
J gene: TRBJ1-5
V gene: TRBV18
clone size: .
CDR3 DNA: TGTGCCAGCTCACCCTGGGACAGAAGAAATCAGCCCCAGCATTTT
CDR3 protein: CASSPWDRRNQPQHF

D gene: TRBD2
J gene: TRBJ2-1
V gene: TRBV6-6
clone size: .
CDR3 DNA: TGTGCCAGCAGATTGGGACTAAATGAGCAGTTCTTC
CDR3 protein: CASRLGLNEQFF

D gene: .
J gene: TRBJ1-2
V gene: TRBV6-2/TRBV6-3
clone size: .
CDR3 DNA: TGTGCCAGCAGTTCATGGTCAGGGAACTATGGCTACACCTTC
CDR3 protein: CASSSWSGNYGYTF

D gene: .
J gene: TRBJ2-1
V gene: TRBV11-3
clone size: .
CDR3 DNA: TGTGCCAGCAGCTTAGTTAGTCTAGTCCTTCGGGTCCCTGAGCAGTTCTTC
CDR3 protein: CASSLVSLVLRVPEQFF

D gene: .
J gene: TRBJ2-5
V gene: TRBV7-2
clone size: .
CDR3 DNA: TGTGCCAGCAGCTTAGACAGGGAGGAGACCCAGTACTTC
CDR3 protein: CASSLDREETQYF

D gene: TRBD1
J gene: TRBJ2-1
V gene: TRBV29-1
clone size: .
CDR3 DNA: TGCAGCGTTCTGGGCAGGGGGCCCTACAATGAGCAGTTCTTC
CDR3 protein: CSVLGRGPYNEQFF

D gene: .
J gene: TRBJ2-1
V gene: TRBV27
clone size: .
CDR3 DNA: TGTGCCAGCAGTTTCAGCTCCTACAATGAGCAGTTCTTC
CDR3 protein: CASSFSSYNEQFF

D gene: .
J gene: TRBJ1-3
V gene: TRBV28
clone size: .
CDR3 DNA: TGTGCCAGCAGTTTTCGCGCAGGGTCGACCGCGTCCACCTCTGGAAACACCATATATTTT
CDR3 protein: CASSFRAGSTASTSGNTIYF

D gene: TRBD2
J gene: TRBJ2-1
V gene: TRBV7-8
clone size: .
CDR3 DNA: TGTGCCAGCAGCTGGGAACTAGCGGCCTACAATGAGCAGTTCTTC
CDR3 protein: CASSWELAAYNEQFF